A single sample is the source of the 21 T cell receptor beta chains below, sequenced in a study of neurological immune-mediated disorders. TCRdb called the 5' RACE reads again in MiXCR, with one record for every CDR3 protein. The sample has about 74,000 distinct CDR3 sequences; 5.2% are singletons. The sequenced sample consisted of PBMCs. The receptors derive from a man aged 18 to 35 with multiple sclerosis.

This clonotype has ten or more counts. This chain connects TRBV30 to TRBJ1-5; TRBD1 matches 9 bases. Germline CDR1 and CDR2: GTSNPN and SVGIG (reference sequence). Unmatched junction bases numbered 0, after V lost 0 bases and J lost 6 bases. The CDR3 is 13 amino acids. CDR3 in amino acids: CAWSVQGAQPQHF. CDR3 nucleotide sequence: TGTGCCTGGAGTGTACAGGGGGCTCAGCCCCAGCATTTT.

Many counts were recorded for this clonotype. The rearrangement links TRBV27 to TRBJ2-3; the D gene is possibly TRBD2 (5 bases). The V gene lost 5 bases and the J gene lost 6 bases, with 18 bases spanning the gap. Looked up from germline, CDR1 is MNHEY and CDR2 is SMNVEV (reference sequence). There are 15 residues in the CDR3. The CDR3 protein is CASSPNEGRRDTQYF. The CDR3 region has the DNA TGTGCCAGCAGTCCCAACGAGGGCCGCCGGGATACGCAGTATTTT.

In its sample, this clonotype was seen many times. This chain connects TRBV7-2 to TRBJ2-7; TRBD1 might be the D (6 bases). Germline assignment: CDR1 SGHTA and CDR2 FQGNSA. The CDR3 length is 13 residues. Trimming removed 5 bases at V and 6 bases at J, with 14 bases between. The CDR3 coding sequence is TGTGCCAGCAGCCGTGGGGGCCCCCCCGAGCAGTACTTC. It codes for CASSRGGPPEQYF.

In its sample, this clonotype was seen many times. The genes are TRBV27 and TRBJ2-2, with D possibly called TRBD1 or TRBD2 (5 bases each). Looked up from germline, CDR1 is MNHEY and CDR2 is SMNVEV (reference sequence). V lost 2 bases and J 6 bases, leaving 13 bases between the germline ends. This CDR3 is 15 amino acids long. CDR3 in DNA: TGTGCCAGCAGTTTACTTCTGGGGACCTCCGGGGAGCTGTTTTTT. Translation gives CASSLLLGTSGELFF.

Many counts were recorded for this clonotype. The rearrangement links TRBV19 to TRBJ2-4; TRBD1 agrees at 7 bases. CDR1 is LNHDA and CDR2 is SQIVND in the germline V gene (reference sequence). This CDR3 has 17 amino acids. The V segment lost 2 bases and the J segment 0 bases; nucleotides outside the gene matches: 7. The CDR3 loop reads CASSIMGTVLAKNIQYF. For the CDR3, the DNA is TGTGCCAGTAGTATAATGGGGACAGTCCTAGCCAAAAACATTCAGTACTTC.

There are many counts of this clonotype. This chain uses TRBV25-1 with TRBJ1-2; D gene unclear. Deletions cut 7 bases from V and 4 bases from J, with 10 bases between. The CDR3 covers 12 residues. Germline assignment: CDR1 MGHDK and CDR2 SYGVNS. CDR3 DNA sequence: TGTGCCAGCAAACACTGGAGCTATGGCTACACCTTC. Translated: CASKHWSYGYTF.

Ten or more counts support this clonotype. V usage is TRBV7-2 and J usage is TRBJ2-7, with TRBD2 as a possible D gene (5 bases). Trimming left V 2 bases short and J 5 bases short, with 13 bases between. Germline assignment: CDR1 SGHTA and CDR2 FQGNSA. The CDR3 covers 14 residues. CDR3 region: CASSLSRGRDEQYF. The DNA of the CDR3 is TGTGCCAGCAGCTTAAGTCGGGGTCGGGACGAGCAGTACTTC.

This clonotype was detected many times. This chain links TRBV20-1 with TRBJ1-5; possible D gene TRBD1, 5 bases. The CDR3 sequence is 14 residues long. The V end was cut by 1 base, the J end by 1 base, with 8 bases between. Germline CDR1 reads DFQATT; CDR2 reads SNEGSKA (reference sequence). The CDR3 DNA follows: TGCAGTGCTAGAGTAGGGGCCAGCAATCAGCCCCAGCATTTT. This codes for CSARVGASNQPQHF.

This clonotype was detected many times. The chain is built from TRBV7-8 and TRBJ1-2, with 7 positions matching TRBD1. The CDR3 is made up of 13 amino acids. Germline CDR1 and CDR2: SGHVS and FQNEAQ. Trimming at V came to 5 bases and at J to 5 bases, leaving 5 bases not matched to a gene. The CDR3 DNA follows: TGTGCCAGCAGCAAGGGGGCCTCTTATGGCTACACCTTC. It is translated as CASSKGASYGYTF. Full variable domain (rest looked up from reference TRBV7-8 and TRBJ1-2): GAGVSQSPRYKVAKRGQDVALRCDPISGHVSLFWYQQALGQGPEFLTYFQNEAQLDKSGLPSDRFFAERPEGSVSTLKIQRTQQEDSAVYLCASSKGASYGYTFGSGTRLTVV.

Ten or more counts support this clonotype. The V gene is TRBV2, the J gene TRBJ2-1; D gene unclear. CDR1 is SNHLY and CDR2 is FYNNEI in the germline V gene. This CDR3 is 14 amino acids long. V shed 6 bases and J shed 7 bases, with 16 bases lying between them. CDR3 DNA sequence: TGTGCCAGCAGAGCCACCGGAAACTCAAATGAGCAGTTCTTC. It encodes CASRATGNSNEQFF.

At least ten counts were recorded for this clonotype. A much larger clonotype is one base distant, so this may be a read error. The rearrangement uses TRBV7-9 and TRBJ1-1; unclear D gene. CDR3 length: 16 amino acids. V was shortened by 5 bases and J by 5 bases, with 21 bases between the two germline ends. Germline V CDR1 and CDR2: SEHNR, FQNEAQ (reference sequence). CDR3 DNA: TGTGCCAGCAGCCCACTTCTAGGTAAGGGTGATACTGAAGCTTTCTTT. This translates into CASSPLLGKGDTEAFF.

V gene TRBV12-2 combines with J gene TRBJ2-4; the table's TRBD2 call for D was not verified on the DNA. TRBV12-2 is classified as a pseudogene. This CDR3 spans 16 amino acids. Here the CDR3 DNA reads TGTGCAAGTCGGCCTTTCGGGAGAGCGTTCGGAAACATTCAGTACTTC. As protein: CASRPFGRAFGNIQYF.

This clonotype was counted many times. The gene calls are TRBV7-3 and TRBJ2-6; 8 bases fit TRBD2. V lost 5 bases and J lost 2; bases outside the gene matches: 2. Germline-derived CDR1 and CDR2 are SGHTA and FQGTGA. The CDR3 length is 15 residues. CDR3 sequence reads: CASSPGLAGANVLTF. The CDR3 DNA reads TGTGCCAGCAGCCCGGGACTAGCTGGGGCCAACGTCCTGACTTTC.

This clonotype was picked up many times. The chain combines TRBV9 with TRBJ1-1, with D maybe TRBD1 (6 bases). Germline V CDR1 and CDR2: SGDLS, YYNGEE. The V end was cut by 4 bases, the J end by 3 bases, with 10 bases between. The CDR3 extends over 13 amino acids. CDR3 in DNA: TGTGCCAGCAGCTCTGGGGGCTACACTGAAGCTTTCTTT. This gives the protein CASSSGGYTEAFF.

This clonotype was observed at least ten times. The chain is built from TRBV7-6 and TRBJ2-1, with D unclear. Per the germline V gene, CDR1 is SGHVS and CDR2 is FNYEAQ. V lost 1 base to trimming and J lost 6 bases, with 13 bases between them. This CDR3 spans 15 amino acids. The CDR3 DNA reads TGTGCCAGCAGCTTAGACGAGGAATTCAGCAATGAGCAGTTCTTC. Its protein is CASSLDEEFSNEQFF.

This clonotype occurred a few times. CDR3 loop: CSVEGYTF. CDR3 bases: TGCAGCGTTGAAGGCTACACCTTC. The J gene is TRBJ1-2, the V gene TRBV29-1; D uncertain. Germline-derived CDR1 and CDR2 are SQVTM and ANQGSEA. The CDR3 contains 8 residues. Trimming stripped 1 base from V and 9 bases from J, with 0 bases between.

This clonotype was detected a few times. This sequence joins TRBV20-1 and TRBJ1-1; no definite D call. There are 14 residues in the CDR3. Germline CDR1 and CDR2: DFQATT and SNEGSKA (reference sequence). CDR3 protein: CRTESGGANTEAFF. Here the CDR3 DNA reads TGCAGAACCGAAAGCGGTGGCGCAAACACTGAAGCTTTCTTT.

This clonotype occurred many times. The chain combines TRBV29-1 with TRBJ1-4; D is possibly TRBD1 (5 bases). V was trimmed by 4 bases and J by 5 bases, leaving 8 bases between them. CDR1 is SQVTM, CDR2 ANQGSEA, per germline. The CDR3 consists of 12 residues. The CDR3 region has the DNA TGCAGCGTTGGGTGGGGGAATGAAAAACTGTTTTTT. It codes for CSVGWGNEKLFF.

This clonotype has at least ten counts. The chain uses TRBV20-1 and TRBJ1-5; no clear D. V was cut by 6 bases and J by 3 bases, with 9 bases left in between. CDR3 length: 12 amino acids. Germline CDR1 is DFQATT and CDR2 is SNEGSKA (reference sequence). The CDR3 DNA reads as TGCAGTGCAACAAGCCCCAATCAGCCCCAGCATTTT. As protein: CSATSPNQPQHF.

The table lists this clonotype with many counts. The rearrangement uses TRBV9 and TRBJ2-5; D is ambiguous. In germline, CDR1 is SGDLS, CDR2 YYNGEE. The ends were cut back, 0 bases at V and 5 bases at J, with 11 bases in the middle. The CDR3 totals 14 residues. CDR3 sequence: CASSVGRYWETQYF. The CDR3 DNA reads TGTGCCAGCAGCGTAGGTCGTTATTGGGAGACCCAGTACTTC.

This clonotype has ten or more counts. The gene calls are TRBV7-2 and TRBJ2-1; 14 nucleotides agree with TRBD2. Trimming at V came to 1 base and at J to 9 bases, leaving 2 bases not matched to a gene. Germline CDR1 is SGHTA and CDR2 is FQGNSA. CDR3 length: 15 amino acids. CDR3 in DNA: TGTGCCAGCAGCTTAGTCGGGACTAGCGGGAGTGAGCAGTTCTTC. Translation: CASSLVGTSGSEQFF.